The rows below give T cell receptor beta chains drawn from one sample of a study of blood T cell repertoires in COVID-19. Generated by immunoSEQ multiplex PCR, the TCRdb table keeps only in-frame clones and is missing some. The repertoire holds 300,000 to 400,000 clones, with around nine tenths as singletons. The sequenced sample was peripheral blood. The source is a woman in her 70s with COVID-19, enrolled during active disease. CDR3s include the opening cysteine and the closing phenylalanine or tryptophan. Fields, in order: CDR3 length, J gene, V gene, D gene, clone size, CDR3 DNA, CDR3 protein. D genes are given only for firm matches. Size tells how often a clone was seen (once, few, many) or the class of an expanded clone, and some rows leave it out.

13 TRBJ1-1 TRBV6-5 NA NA TGTGCCAGCAGTTTGACGGGAGGCACTGAAGCTTTCTTT CASSLTGGTEAFF
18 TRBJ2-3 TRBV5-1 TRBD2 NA TGCGCCAGCAGCCCCGGGACTAGCGGGGGGGCCCTGTCAGATACGCAGTATTTT CASSPGTSGGALSDTQYF
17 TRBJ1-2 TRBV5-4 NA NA TGTGCCAGCAGCTTGGGTATAGGTCAGGGGCTGAACTATGGCTACACCTTC CASSLGIGQGLNYGYTF
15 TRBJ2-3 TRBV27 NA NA TGTGCCAGCAGTCGGAAGGGGGGGGCCACAGATACGCAGTATTTT CASSRKGGATDTQYF
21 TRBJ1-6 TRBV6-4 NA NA TGTGCCAGCAGTGACTCCTTAATTAAGTATCGGGGGAGCTCCTATAATTCACCCCTCCACTTT CASSDSLIKYRGSSYNSPLHF
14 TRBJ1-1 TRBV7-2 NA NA TGTGCCAGCACCCTGGGGGGGAGTCGGACTGAAGCTTTCTTT CASTLGGSRTEAFF
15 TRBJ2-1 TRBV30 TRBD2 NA TGTGCCTGGAGTGCTTCTAGCGGAAAGAACAATGAGCAGTTCTTC CAWSASSGKNNEQFF
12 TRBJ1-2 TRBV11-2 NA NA TGTGCCAGCGCCACAGGGAACTATGGCTACACCTTC CASATGNYGYTF
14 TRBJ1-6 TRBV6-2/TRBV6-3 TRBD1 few TGTGCCAGCAGTCGACAGGGGGCAAATTCACCCCTCCACTTT CASSRQGANSPLHF
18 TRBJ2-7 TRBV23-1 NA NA TGCGCCAGCAGTCCTTCAATTGCATTTCGAAAGAGCTCCTACGAGCAGTACTTC CASSPSIAFRKSSYEQYF
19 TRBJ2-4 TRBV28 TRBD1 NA TGTGCCAGCAGTCCAAGAACCGGGACAGGGAAGGGGTCCAAAAACATTCAGTACTTC CASSPRTGTGKGSKNIQYF
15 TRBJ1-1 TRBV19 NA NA TGTGCCAGTAGTACCTACCGGACATCGGAAACTGAAGCTTTCTTT CASSTYRTSETEAFF
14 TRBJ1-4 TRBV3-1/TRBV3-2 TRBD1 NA TGTGCCAGCAGCCAAGGGACAGGGGGTGAAAAACTGTTTTTT CASSQGTGGEKLFF
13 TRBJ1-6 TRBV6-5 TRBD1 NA TGTGCCAGCAGTTACGACAGGGTTTCACCCCTCCACTTT CASSYDRVSPLHF
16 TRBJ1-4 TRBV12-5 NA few TGTGCTAGTGGTTTCCCTGGGGCGGGGGGCTATGAAAAACTGTTTTTT CASGFPGAGGYEKLFF
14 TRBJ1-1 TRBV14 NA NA TGTGCCAGCAGCCAAGAGTACGGCGGCACTGAAGCTTTCTTT CASSQEYGGTEAFF
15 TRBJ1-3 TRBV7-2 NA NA TGTGCCAGCAGCTTATACAGGGATCCCGGGAACACCATATATTTT CASSLYRDPGNTIYF
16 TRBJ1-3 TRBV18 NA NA TGTGCCAGCTCAAAGCAGGGGTCTGTGCTTCGGAACACCATATATTTT CASSKQGSVLRNTIYF
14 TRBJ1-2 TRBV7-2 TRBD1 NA TGTGCCAGCAGCACCGGGGACAGAATCTATGGCTACACCTTC CASSTGDRIYGYTF
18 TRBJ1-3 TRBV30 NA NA TGTGCCTGGAACCGAGCTCGGTGGGGGCGAGCTTCCGGAAACACCATATATTTT CAWNRARWGRASGNTIYF
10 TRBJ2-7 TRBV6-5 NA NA TGCCAGGCCGAGATCTACGAGCAGTACTTC CQAEIYEQYF
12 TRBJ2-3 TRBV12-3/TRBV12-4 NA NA TGTGCCAGCAGTTTATCCGCAGATACGCAGTATTTT CASSLSADTQYF
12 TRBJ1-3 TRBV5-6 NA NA TGTGCCAGCCCTTCTGTCCGAAACACCATATATTTT CASPSVRNTIYF
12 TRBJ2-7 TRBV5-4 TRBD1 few TGTGCCAGCAGCGTGGGACAGCCGCTGGAGTACTTC CASSVGQPLEYF
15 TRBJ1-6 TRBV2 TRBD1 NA TGTGCCAGCACCCGAAGACAGGGGATAAATTCACCCCTCCACTTT CASTRRQGINSPLHF
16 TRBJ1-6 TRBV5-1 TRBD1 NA TGCGCCAGCAGCTTAACAGGGGGCCTAGATAATTCACCCCTCCACTTT CASSLTGGLDNSPLHF
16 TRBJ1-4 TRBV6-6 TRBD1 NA TGTGCCAGCAGCCGAGGGGGGGACAGGGGAAACGAAAAACTGTTTTTT CASSRGGDRGNEKLFF
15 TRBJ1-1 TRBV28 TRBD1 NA TGTGCCAGCAGTAGACCGACAGGGGTAATCACTGAAGCTTTCTTT CASSRPTGVITEAFF
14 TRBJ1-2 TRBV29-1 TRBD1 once TGCAGCGTTGAGAGGGGGCAGGGAGGCTATGGCTACACCTTC CSVERGQGGYGYTF